A selection of T cell receptor beta chains follows, all from one sample in a study of cytomegalovirus exposure and HLA in healthy donors. Repertoires were generated with immunoSEQ multiplex PCR, while TCRdb's copy carries only in-frame clones and drops some. Seen here are 43,000 or so clones, about 60% observed once, and the top ten hold about 8.7%. Source material: PBMCs. These receptors were obtained from a human donor in good health. CDR3s include the opening cysteine and the closing phenylalanine or tryptophan. A D gene is named only where the DNA matches it firmly. Clone sizes are given selectively: once, few, many, or a class where the clone is expanded.

V	J	D	size	CDR3	DNA
TRBV6-5	TRBJ2-7	-	-	CASSYSVIRGSYEQYF	TGTGCCAGCAGTTACTCCGTGATCCGGGGCTCCTACGAGCAGTACTTC
TRBV27	TRBJ1-1	TRBD1	-	CASSIRQGGAEAFF	TGTGCCAGCAGTATAAGACAGGGTGGCGCTGAAGCTTTCTTT
TRBV7-6	TRBJ2-7	TRBD1	-	CASSGRTGGFEQYF	TGTGCCAGCAGCGGAAGGACAGGGGGTTTCGAGCAGTACTTC
TRBV5-1	TRBJ1-6	TRBD1	medium-sized	CASSLDGQGNNSPLHF	TGCGCCAGCAGCTTGGACGGACAGGGGAATAATTCACCCCTCCACTTT
TRBV7-2	TRBJ2-5	-	few	CASSLKVRETQETQYF	TGTGCCAGCAGCTTAAAGGTCCGTGAGACACAAGAGACCCAGTACTTC
TRBV6-6	TRBJ2-5	TRBD2	-	CASSWSGGAQYF	TGTGCCAGCAGTTGGTCCGGGGGGGCCCAGTACTTC
TRBV5-6	TRBJ1-2	-	-	CASSLEARGGYTF	TGTGCCAGCAGCTTGGAGGCTAGGGGTGGCTACACCTTC
TRBV18	TRBJ1-5	-	once	CASSPPGGRDNQPQHF	TGTGCCAGCTCACCACCTGGAGGGAGGGACAATCAGCCCCAGCATTTT
TRBV6-1	TRBJ2-3	TRBD2	-	CASSRGGAQDTQYF	TGTGCCAGCAGCCGCGGGGGAGCCCAAGATACGCAGTATTTT
TRBV10-3	TRBJ1-4	-	few	CAIRPGGTLGWVF	TGTGCCATCCGACCGGGGGGTACTCTAGGTTGGGTTTTT
TRBV2	TRBJ1-5	-	-	CASSTGWRPRHF	TGTGCCAGCAGCACAGGGTGGAGGCCCCGGCATTTT
TRBV6-6	TRBJ1-5	-	-	CASSGGGHSNQPQHF	TGTGCCAGCAGCGGGGGGGGGCATAGCAATCAGCCCCAGCATTTT
TRBV10-2	TRBJ1-5	-	-	CASLPGFSQPQHF	TGCGCCAGCCTCCCAGGGTTTAGTCAGCCCCAGCATTTT
TRBV10-3	TRBJ2-2	-	-	CAISELGGGELFF	TGTGCCATCAGTGAGCTAGGGGGCGGGGAGCTGTTTTTT
TRBV28	TRBJ1-2	-	-	CASSRQISNYGYTF	TGTGCCAGCAGTCGCCAGATCTCTAACTATGGCTACACCTTC
TRBV5-1	TRBJ2-7	TRBD1	few	CASSPGQDYEQYF	TGCGCCAGCAGCCCGGGACAGGACTACGAGCAGTACTTC
TRBV28	TRBJ2-1	TRBD2	once	CASRPTGLAGGKAFF	TGTGCCAGCAGGCCCACGGGACTAGCGGGGGGTAAGGCGTTCTTC
TRBV10-1	TRBJ2-3	-	-	CASSIADTQYF	TGCGCCAGCAGTATCGCAGATACGCAGTATTTT
TRBV9	TRBJ1-1	-	once	CASSVGVGSNTEAFF	TGTGCCAGCAGCGTAGGGGTAGGGAGCAACACTGAAGCTTTCTTT
TRBV9	TRBJ1-4	TRBD1	-	CASSVGGGGEGKLFF	TGTGCCAGCAGCGTAGGAGGGGGCGGGGAAGGAAAACTGTTTTTT
TRBV2	TRBJ1-5	TRBD1	-	CASSLLGTGVNQPQHF	TGTGCCAGCAGTCTACTCGGGACAGGGGTCAATCAGCCCCAGCATTTT
TRBV4-2	TRBJ1-6	-	few	CASSQDSSSPLHF	TGTGCCAGCAGCCAAGATTCGAGTTCACCCCTCCACTTT
TRBV5-8	TRBJ1-1	-	-	CASSLDSGLVEAFF	TGTGCCAGCAGCTTGGATTCGGGGTTGGTTGAAGCTTTCTTT
TRBV4-1	TRBJ1-3	-	-	CASSPGGAGLGNTIYF	TGCGCCAGCAGCCCCGGTGGGGCAGGGCTTGGAAACACCATATATTTT
TRBV5-1	TRBJ1-2	TRBD1	-	CASSPLTGGSTF	TGCGCCAGCAGCCCCCTGACAGGGGGATCCACCTTC
TRBV2	TRBJ1-2	TRBD1	-	CASSEVGDSYGYTF	TGTGCCAGCAGTGAAGTGGGGGACAGCTATGGCTACACCTTC
TRBV15	TRBJ1-1	-	few	CATSRGGHRPTEAFF	TGTGCCACCAGCAGAGGGGGACACCGTCCCACTGAAGCTTTCTTT
TRBV7-6	TRBJ2-7	-	-	CASSLEVGQGAEQYF	TGTGCCAGCAGCTTAGAGGTTGGGCAGGGCGCCGAGCAGTACTTC
TRBV4-3	TRBJ2-5	-	-	CASSQDLGGSQETQYF	TGCGCCAGCAGCCAAGATCTGGGGGGTAGTCAAGAGACCCAGTACTTC
TRBV5-8	TRBJ1-5	TRBD1	-	CASLGQGPVISNQPQHF	TGTGCCAGCCTCGGACAGGGCCCCGTCATTTCCAATCAGCCCCAGCATTTT
TRBV11-3	TRBJ2-7	-	-	CASSFSLASEQYF	TGTGCCAGCAGCTTCTCACTAGCTAGCGAGCAGTACTTC
TRBV28	TRBJ2-1	TRBD2	-	CASSRTSGGLHEQFF	TGTGCCAGCAGCCGGACTAGCGGGGGATTACATGAGCAGTTCTTC
TRBV5-8	TRBJ1-5	-	-	CASSIPHSSNQPQHF	TGTGCCAGCAGCATCCCCCACAGCAGCAATCAGCCCCAGCATTTT
TRBV7-2	TRBJ1-2	TRBD1	-	CASSLDRGDGYTF	TGTGCCAGCAGCCTAGACAGGGGGGACGGCTACACCTTC
TRBV19	TRBJ1-6	-	-	CASSIYRESPLHF	TGTGCCAGTAGTATCTACAGGGAATCACCCCTCCACTTT
TRBV7-2	TRBJ2-1	TRBD1	-	CASSLVRGTYNEQFF	TGTGCCAGCAGCTTAGTCAGGGGGACCTACAATGAGCAGTTCTTC
TRBV5-1	TRBJ1-2	-	few	CASSSGGQENYGYTF	TGCGCCAGCAGCTCGGGAGGACAAGAGAACTATGGCTACACCTTC
TRBV19	TRBJ2-1	-	once	CASSTSPSSYNEQFF	TGTGCCAGTAGTACTAGCCCCAGCTCCTACAATGAGCAGTTCTTC
TRBV4-3	TRBJ1-2	TRBD1	-	CASSQSLTGSGYTF	TGCGCCAGCAGCCAGTCTTTGACAGGGAGTGGCTACACCTTC
TRBV10-1	TRBJ2-7	-	-	CASSEGRGWDSFSYEQYF	TGCGCCAGCAGTGAGGGTCGGGGGTGGGACAGCTTTTCCTACGAGCAGTACTTC
TRBV5-1	TRBJ2-7	-	-	CASRETETYEQYF	TGCGCCAGCCGGGAGACGGAGACCTACGAGCAGTACTTC
TRBV18	TRBJ2-7	-	-	CASSANQGTDEQYF	TGTGCCAGCTCGGCAAACCAGGGGACGGACGAGCAGTACTTC
TRBV28	TRBJ1-4	-	-	CASRAGVGNEKLFF	TGTGCCAGCAGAGCAGGGGTTGGTAATGAAAAACTGTTTTTT
TRBV9	TRBJ1-2	TRBD1	-	CASARQGEVYGYTF	TGTGCCAGTGCGAGACAGGGGGAAGTGTATGGCTACACCTTC
TRBV7-2	TRBJ2-1	TRBD1	-	CASRHPRDRMTYNEQFF	TGTGCCAGCAGACATCCAAGGGACAGGATGACCTACAATGAGCAGTTCTTC
TRBV9	TRBJ1-3	-	few	CASSPRGAGASGNTIYF	TGTGCCAGCAGCCCGCGTGGCGCCGGAGCCTCTGGAAACACCATATATTTT
TRBV5-1	TRBJ1-1	-	-	CASSFGKNTEAFF	TGCGCCAGCAGCTTCGGGAAGAACACTGAAGCTTTCTTT
TRBV5-1	TRBJ2-1	-	-	CASSPADYSYNEQFF	TGCGCCAGCAGCCCGGCAGACTACTCCTACAATGAGCAGTTCTTC
TRBV29-1	TRBJ1-2	TRBD1	-	CSVSRDRGYGYTF	TGCAGCGTGAGTCGGGACAGGGGTTATGGCTACACCTTC
TRBV7-2	TRBJ2-3	TRBD2	-	CASSFRAGDTDTQYF	TGTGCCAGCAGCTTCCGAGCGGGGGACACAGATACGCAGTATTTT
TRBV7-2	TRBJ2-5	-	-	CASSLEGQPPETQYF	TGTGCCAGCAGCTTAGAGGGACAACCGCCCGAGACCCAGTACTTC
TRBV5-1	TRBJ2-5	TRBD2	few	CASQREPSQETQYF	TGCGCCAGCCAGCGGGAGCCCAGTCAAGAGACCCAGTACTTC
TRBV7-2	TRBJ1-5	-	-	CASSLSQGAQSQHF	TGTGCCAGCAGCTTATCACAGGGTGCTCAGTCCCAGCATTTT
TRBV5-1	TRBJ2-7	-	-	CASSLERSSYEQYF	TGCGCCAGCAGCTTGGAACGGAGCTCCTACGAGCAGTACTTC
TRBV7-6	TRBJ2-1	TRBD2	-	CASSLGFSGGFDEQFF	TGTGCCAGCAGCTTAGGTTTCAGCGGGGGGTTCGATGAGCAGTTCTTC
TRBV20-1	TRBJ1-2	TRBD1	-	CSATGVGGYTF	TGCAGTGCCACAGGGGTAGGGGGCTACACCTTC
TRBV6-6	TRBJ1-2	-	-	CASSRQEGIYGYTF	TGTGCCAGCAGTCGCCAAGAGGGTATCTATGGCTACACCTTC
TRBV13	TRBJ1-2	TRBD1	few	CASSVRDRGPGGYTF	TGTGCCAGCAGCGTCCGGGACAGGGGGCCGGGTGGCTACACCTTC
TRBV28	TRBJ1-2	-	-	CASSSREPTLLHYGYTF	TGTGCCAGCAGTTCCCGGGAGCCCACTCTCCTCCACTATGGCTACACCTTC